The clone carrying this T cell receptor (beta chain) occurred once. The antigen is unknown. The data originate from a study of T cell responses to AZD1222 COVID-19 vaccine. Produced via immunoSEQ multiplex PCR; TCRdb's table is partial and in-frame only. Of 100,000 to 150,000 clones in the sample, 87% were seen once. This CDR3 region has 16 residues. V was clipped by 5 bases and J by 2 bases; unmatched bases: 11. Per germline, CDR1 SGHTA and CDR2 FQGNSA. The study's findings and limits: Clonal diversity may have been underestimated, and the donors were mostly white British, with more females than males.

This TCR derives from an adult in good health. This specimen was peripheral blood, taken on day 0 of AZD1222 vaccination. V usage is TRBV7-2 and J usage is TRBJ2-7; 8 bases fit TRBD1. The chain's CDR3 is CASSVVPQGAPYEQYF. CDR3 bases: TGTGCCAGCAGCGTCGTCCCTCAGGGGGCCCCCTACGAGCAGTACTTC. Combining the CDR3 with reference TRBV7-2 and TRBJ2-7 gives the whole variable domain GAGVSQSPSNKVTEKGKDVELRCDPISGHTALYWYRQSLGQGLEFLIYFQGNSAPDKSGLPSDRFSAERTGGSVSTLTIQRTQQEDSAVYLCASSVVPQGAPYEQYFGPGTRLTVT.